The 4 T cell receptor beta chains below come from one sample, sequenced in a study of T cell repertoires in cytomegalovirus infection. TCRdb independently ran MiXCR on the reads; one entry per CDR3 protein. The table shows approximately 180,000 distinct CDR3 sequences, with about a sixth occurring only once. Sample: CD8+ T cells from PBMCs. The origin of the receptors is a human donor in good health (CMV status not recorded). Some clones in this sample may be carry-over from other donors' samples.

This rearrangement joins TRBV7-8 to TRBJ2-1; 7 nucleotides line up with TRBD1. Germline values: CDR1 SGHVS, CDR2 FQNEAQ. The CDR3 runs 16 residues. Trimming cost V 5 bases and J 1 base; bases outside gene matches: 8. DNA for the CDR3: TGTGCCAGCAGCCTCCTACTACAGGGGTCCTACAATGAGCAGTTCTTC. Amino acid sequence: CASSLLLQGSYNEQFF.

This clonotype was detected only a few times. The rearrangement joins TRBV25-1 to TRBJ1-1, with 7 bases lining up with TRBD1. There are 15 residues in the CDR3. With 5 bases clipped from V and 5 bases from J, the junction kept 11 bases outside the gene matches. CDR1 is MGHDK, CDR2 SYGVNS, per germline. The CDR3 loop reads CASSPHRGGRTEAFF. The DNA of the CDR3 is TGTGCCAGCAGTCCACACAGGGGAGGGCGGACTGAAGCTTTCTTT.

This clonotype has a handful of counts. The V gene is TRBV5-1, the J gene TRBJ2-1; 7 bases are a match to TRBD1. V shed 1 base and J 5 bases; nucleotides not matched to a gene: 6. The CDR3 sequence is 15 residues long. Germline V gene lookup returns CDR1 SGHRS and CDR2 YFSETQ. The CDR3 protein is CASSLYRGFNNEQFF. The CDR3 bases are TGCGCCAGCAGCTTGTACAGGGGTTTTAACAATGAGCAGTTCTTC.

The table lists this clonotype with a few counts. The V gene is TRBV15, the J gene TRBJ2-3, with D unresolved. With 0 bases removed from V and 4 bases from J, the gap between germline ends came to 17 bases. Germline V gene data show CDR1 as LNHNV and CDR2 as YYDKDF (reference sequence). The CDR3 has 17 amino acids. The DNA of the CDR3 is TGTGCCACCAGCAGAGATCATGGAGAGGAACCTTCAGATACGCAGTATTTT. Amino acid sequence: CATSRDHGEEPSDTQYF.